The TCR beta chain described here comes from a study of response to subunit inactivated influenza vaccine. Whole-study findings and limits: After each seasonal influenza vaccination, few new T cells are recruited, the authors suggested.

One entry per CDR3 protein, called by TCRdb with MiXCR from the RT-PCR reads. The profile shows about 520,000 distinct CDR3 sequences, about 25% of them singletons. Only a few counts were recorded for this clonotype. The antigen remains undetermined. The receptor comes from a man aged 50 or older who received an inactivated influenza vaccine. The input for sequencing was CD4+ T cells sorted from PBMCs, taken 5 days after vaccination.

The CDR3 protein is CASSRTRSPVGSYNSPLHF. As DNA, the CDR3 is TGTGCCAGCAGTCGCACTCGGTCCCCGGTGGGCTCCTATAATTCACCCCTCCACTTT. The chain has TRBV6-4 and TRBJ1-6; D remains unclear. There are 19 residues in the CDR3. Germline CDR1 and CDR2: MRHNA and SNTAGT. Trimming pared 5 bases from V and 0 bases from J, leaving 20 bases between.